The TCR beta chain under discussion was sequenced for a study of T cell responses to AZD1222 COVID-19 vaccine. Across the whole study: Whether given at about 4 or about 12 weeks, second doses were pooled. Study-wide findings and caveats: Most donors were white British and more were female, and clonal diversity was possibly underestimated.

Turning to this clone: Its antigen is undetermined.

CDR1 is SGHRS and CDR2 is YFSETQ in the germline V gene. Trimming cost V 4 bases and J 8 bases, with 24 bases left between them. There are 16 residues in the CDR3. The method was immunoSEQ multiplex PCR; TCRdb's version includes in-frame clones alone and lacks a portion of them. In the table there are approximately 140,000 clones, around 89% of which are singletons. The J gene is TRBJ1-1, the V gene TRBV5-1; tentative D call: TRBD1 (6 bases). The receptor comes from an adult in good health. The input for sequencing was peripheral blood, taken on day 0 of AZD1222 vaccination. The CDR3 is CASSLGQPPGTGEAFF. DNA for the CDR3: TGCGCCAGCAGCCTCGGACAGCCACCCGGCACCGGCGAAGCTTTCTTT.